Following are 17 T cell receptor beta chains from one sample sequenced in a study of T cell responses to AZD1222 COVID-19 vaccine. TCRdb's copy holds only in-frame clones and misses some; the assay was immunoSEQ multiplex PCR. The sample has approximately 67,000 clones, around four fifths seen once; the top ten hold approximately 22%. Sequencing used peripheral blood, obtained on day 0 of AZD1222 vaccination. The origin of the receptors is an adult in good health.

The chain couples TRBV6-4 to TRBJ2-2; a possible D gene is TRBD2 (5 bases). This CDR3 region has 14 residues. The V gene lost 4 bases and the J gene lost 5 bases, with 11 bases spanning the gap. CDR1 MRHNA and CDR2 SNTAGT come from the germline V gene. CDR3 sequence: CASSGEYFTGELFF. DNA for the CDR3: TGTGCCAGCAGTGGGGAGTATTTTACCGGGGAGCTGTTTTTT.

This clone has just one count. The chain uses TRBV5-6 and TRBJ2-1; a weak D match, TRBD2 (6 bases). CDR1 and CDR2 (germline): SGHDT, YYEEEE. With 5 bases removed from V and 6 bases from J, the gap between germline ends came to 15 bases. The CDR3 covers 14 residues. Here the CDR3 DNA reads TGTGCCAGCAGGGGGCGCGGGGCGGGCAATGAGCAGTTCTTC. Protein sequence: CASRGRGAGNEQFF. The variable domain in full, completed from reference TRBV5-6 and TRBJ2-1, reads DAGVTQSPTHLIKTRGQQVTLRCSPKSGHDTVSWYQQALGQGPQFIFQYYEEEERQRGNFPDRFSGHQFPNYSSELNVNALLLGDSALYLCASRGRGAGNEQFFGPGTRLTVL.

V and J are TRBV3-1 (or the pseudogene TRBV3-2) and TRBJ1-2; D remains unclear. Germline CDR1 LGHDT, CDR2 YNNKEL (reference sequence). The CDR3 spans 13 residues. Trimming took off 4 bases at V and 2 bases at J, with 8 bases between the two ends. This CDR3 is CASSREGNYGYTF. CDR3 DNA sequence: TGTGCCAGCAGCCGAGAGGGCAACTATGGCTACACCTTC.

J is TRBJ2-7 and V is TRBV29-1, with 7 bases matching TRBD1. The V segment lost 2 bases and the J segment 7 bases; nucleotides outside the gene matches: 8. Germline loops: CDR1 SQVTM, CDR2 ANQGSEA. The CDR3 is 13 residues long. CDR3 nucleotide sequence: TGCAGCGTTGAACGTGAGACAGGGATTGAGCAGTACTTC. This translates into CSVERETGIEQYF.

Regarding this clone: Its ends do not fully match the called genes, so a read error is possible. The chain recombines TRBV14 with TRBJ2-1, with D perhaps TRBD2 (5 bases). CDR3 length equals 12 residues. Germline V lookup: CDR1 SGHDN, CDR2 FVKESK. The CDR3 sequence: CASSQAHYRLLF. The CDR3 bases are TGTGCCAGCAGCCAAGCTCACTATCGACTACTCTTC.

The count of this clone is one. The chain couples TRBV20-1 to TRBJ1-2; D is ambiguous. V gave up 5 bases and J gave up 8 bases, with 12 bases separating them. CDR1 is DFQATT and CDR2 is SNEGSKA in the germline V gene (reference sequence). There are 11 residues in the CDR3. CDR3 in DNA: TGCAGTGCTCCCTGGACCTGGGGCTACACCTTC. It is translated as CSAPWTWGYTF.

J is TRBJ1-5 and V is TRBV5-1; possibly TRBD1 for D (6 bases). V was shortened by 4 bases and J by 0 bases, with 8 bases between the two germline ends. The germline V gene has CDR1 SGHRS and CDR2 YFSETQ. The CDR3 extends over 14 amino acids. For the CDR3, the DNA is TGCGCCAGCAGCCCAGGGGATAGCAATCAGCCCCAGCATTTT. Amino acids: CASSPGDSNQPQHF.

The chain couples TRBV12-3 or TRBV12-4 to TRBJ1-1, with no clear D. The CDR3 has 13 residues. The V end lost 3 bases, the J end lost 8 bases, and 13 bases lay between the germline ends. CDR3 in DNA: TGTGCCAGCAGTTTGGTGTGGCTCTCCGAAGCTTTCTTT. It encodes CASSLVWLSEAFF.

This clone came up once. This chain connects TRBV21-1 to TRBJ1-1; TRBD1, as called in the table, went unchecked against the DNA. TRBV21-1 represents a pseudogene. The CDR3 is 17 amino acids. The CDR3 sequence: CASSKGTGGQLNTEAFF. CDR3 in DNA: TGTGCCAGCAGCAAAGGGACAGGGGGACAGTTGAACACTGAAGCTTTCTTT.

This clone has a handful of counts. The CDR3 is CASKEGGDQETQYF. The DNA of the CDR3 is TGTGCCAGCAAAGAGGGGGGCGACCAAGAGACCCAGTACTTC. The chain has TRBV28 and TRBJ2-5, with D possibly called TRBD1 or TRBD2 (6 bases each). V dropped 7 bases and J dropped 0 bases, with 12 bases sitting between them. Germline values: CDR1 MDHEN, CDR2 SYDVKM. The CDR3 extends over 14 amino acids.

The chain recombines TRBV5-5 with TRBJ2-7; D perhaps matches TRBD1 (6 bases). Germline V gene data show CDR1 as SGHKS and CDR2 as YYEKEE (reference sequence). This CDR3 spans 15 amino acids. V lost 5 bases and J lost 1, with 16 bases in between. Here the CDR3 reads CASSLGAGISYEQYF. The CDR3 DNA reads TGTGCCAGCAGTCTGGGGGCAGGTATATCCTACGAGCAGTACTTC.

The rearrangement uses TRBV2 and TRBJ2-7; D is possibly TRBD2 (6 bases). The CDR3 is 15 residues long. Trimming took 3 bases from V and 0 from J, leaving 12 bases between them. Germline values: CDR1 SNHLY, CDR2 FYNNEI. This CDR3 is CASSEWREGSYEQYF. DNA of the CDR3: TGTGCCAGCAGTGAGTGGAGGGAAGGCTCCTACGAGCAGTACTTC.

The rearrangement joins TRBV5-1 to TRBJ2-5; 9 nucleotides align to TRBD2. The length of the CDR3 is 16 residues. The germline CDR1 and CDR2 sequences are SGHRS and YFSETQ. V dropped 5 bases and J dropped 2; count of bases not matched to a gene: 10. The CDR3 nucleotides read TGCGCCAGCAGATCGTCGAGCGGGAGGCAACAAGAGACCCAGTACTTC. Residues: CASRSSSGRQQETQYF.

V gene TRBV18 combines with J gene TRBJ1-6; TRBD1 matches 7 bases. The V gene's germline CDR1 is KGHSH and CDR2 LQKENI. The CDR3 has 16 residues. The trim removed 0 bases at V and 4 bases at J, leaving 3 bases unmatched. The CDR3 nucleotides are TGTGCCAGCTCACCACCGGGACAGCCTTATAATTCACCCCTCCACTTT. Translating it yields CASSPPGQPYNSPLHF.

V and J are TRBV7-9 and TRBJ1-2; D remains unclear. The germline V gene has CDR1 SEHNR and CDR2 FQNEAQ (reference sequence). The ends were cut back, 2 bases at V and 1 base at J, with 5 bases in the middle. The CDR3 loop spans 13 amino acids. This CDR3 reads CASSLWNNYGYTF. The DNA of the CDR3 is TGTGCCAGCAGCTTATGGAATAACTATGGCTACACCTTC.

A few counts support this clone. The V call is TRBV28, the J call TRBJ1-5; D gene uncertain. Trimming took 1 base from V and 0 from J, leaving 10 bases between them. Germline CDR1 and CDR2: MDHEN and SYDVKM. The CDR3 runs to 16 residues. The CDR3 nucleotides read TGTGCCAGCAGTTTATTGGGCAGCTATAGCAATCAGCCCCAGCATTTT. Its protein is CASSLLGSYSNQPQHF.

The V call is TRBV9, the J call TRBJ2-5; D call uncertain. The V gene's germline CDR1 is SGDLS and CDR2 YYNGEE. Trimming removed 0 bases at V and 2 bases at J, with 8 bases between. The CDR3 has 14 residues. The CDR3 is CASSVGKEQETQYF. The CDR3 DNA follows: TGTGCCAGCAGCGTAGGGAAAGAACAAGAGACCCAGTACTTC.